The clone carrying this T cell receptor (beta chain) was seen many times. Its antigen is not identified. These data belong to a study of identical twins. General study findings and limits: Weaker excess sharing between twins was seen in beta out-of-frame sequences. Without tracking the same donors, conclusions rested on cross-sectional statistical analysis.

Template switching added a universal primer site, and cDNA bore unique molecular identifiers. In TCRdb, the 5' RACE reads were re-called with MiXCR into one record per CDR3 protein. The sample shows nearly 650,000 distinct CDR3 sequences, around 7.4% of them seen only once. CDR1 SGHRS and CDR2 YFSETQ come from the germline V gene. The germline V and J ends were trimmed by 8 bases and 0 bases, with 9 bases remaining between them. CDR3 length equals 13 residues. The data were also submitted as part of a second study, on yellow fever vaccine responses in identical twins. This second report adds: Twins' vaccine T cell response reportedly seemed partly convergent, partly personalized.

The sample was PBMCs. The chain links TRBV5-1 to TRBJ2-1, with D unclear. The TCR comes from a woman younger than 30 in good health. CDR3 region: CARKLSSYNEQFF. The CDR3 DNA is TGCGCCAGGAAACTCAGCTCCTACAATGAGCAGTTCTTC.